This TCR beta chain was captured in a study of blood T cell repertoires in COVID-19. Study context: COVID-19 samples, acute and convalescent, were from the United States, Italy and Spain. Nucleic acid was either cDNA or gDNA, and it came from T cells, B-cell-depleted T cells, or PBMCs.

There are 13 residues in the CDR3. Trimming took off 2 bases at V and 8 bases at J, with 12 bases between the two ends. Germline loops: CDR1 SEHNR, CDR2 FQNEAQ (reference sequence). Per the authors' pipeline: Nucleated cell number was recorded as an estimate derived from reference gene primer amplification. TCRdb's table, derived via immunoSEQ multiplex PCR, lists solely in-frame clones and lacks some. D and trimming were read from the DNA, whereas the V and J calls and clone size are those reported in that table. The sample holds some 300,000 clones, roughly 88% seen once. The sequencing input was peripheral blood. The gene calls are TRBV7-9 and TRBJ1-2; D not resolved. The sequence was collected from a woman aged 25 to 39 who had recovered from COVID-19. The CDR3 is CASSLSRSLGYTF. CDR3 sequence (DNA): TGTGCCAGCAGCTTAAGTCGGTCCCTAGGCTACACCTTC.